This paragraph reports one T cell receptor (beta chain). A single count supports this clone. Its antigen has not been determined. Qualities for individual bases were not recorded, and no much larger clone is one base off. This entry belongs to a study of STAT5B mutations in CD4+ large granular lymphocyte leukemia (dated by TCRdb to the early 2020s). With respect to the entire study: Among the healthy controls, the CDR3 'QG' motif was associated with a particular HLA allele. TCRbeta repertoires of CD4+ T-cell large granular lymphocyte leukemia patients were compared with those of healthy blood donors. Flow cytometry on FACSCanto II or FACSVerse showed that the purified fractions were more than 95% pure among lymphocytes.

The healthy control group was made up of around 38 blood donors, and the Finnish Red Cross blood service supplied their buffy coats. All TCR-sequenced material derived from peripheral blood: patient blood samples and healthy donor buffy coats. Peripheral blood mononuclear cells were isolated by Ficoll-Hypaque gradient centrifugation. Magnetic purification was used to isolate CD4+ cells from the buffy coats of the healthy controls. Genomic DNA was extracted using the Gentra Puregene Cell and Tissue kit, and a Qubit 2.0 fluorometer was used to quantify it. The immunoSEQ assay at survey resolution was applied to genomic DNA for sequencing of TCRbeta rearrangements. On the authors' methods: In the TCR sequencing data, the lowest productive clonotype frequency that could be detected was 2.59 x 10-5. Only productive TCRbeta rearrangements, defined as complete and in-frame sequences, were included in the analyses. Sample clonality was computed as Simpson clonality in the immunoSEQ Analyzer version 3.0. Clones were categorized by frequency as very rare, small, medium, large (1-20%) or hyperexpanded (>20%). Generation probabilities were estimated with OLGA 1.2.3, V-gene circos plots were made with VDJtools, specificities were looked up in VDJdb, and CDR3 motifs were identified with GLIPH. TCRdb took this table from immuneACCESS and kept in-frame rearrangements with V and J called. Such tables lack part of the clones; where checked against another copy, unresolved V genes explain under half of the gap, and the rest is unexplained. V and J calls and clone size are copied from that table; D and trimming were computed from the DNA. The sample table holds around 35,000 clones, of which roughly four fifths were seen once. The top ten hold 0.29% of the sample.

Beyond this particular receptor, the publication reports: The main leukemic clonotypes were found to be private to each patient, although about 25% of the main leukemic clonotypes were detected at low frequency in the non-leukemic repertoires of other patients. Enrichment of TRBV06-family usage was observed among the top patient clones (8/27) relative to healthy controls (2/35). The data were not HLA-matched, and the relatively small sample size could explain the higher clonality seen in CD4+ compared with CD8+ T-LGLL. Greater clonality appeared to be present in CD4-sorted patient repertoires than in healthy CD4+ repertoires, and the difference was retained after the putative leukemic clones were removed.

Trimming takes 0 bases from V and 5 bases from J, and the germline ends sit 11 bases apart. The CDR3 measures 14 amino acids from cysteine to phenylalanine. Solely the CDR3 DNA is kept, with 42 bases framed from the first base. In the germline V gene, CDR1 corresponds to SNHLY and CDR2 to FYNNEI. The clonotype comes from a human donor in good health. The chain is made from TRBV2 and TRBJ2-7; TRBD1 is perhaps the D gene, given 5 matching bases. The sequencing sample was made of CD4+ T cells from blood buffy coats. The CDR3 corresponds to CASSEAGRQNEQYF. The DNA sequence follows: TGTGCCAGCAGTGAAGCCGGGCGACAGAACGAGCAGTACTTC. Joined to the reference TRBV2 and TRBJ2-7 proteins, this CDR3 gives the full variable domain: EPEVTQTPSHQVTQMGQEVILRCVPISNHLYFYWYRQILGQKVEFLVSFYNNEISEKSEIFDDQFSVERPDGSNFTLKIRSTKLEDSAMYFCASSEAGRQNEQYFGPGTRLTVT.